This T cell receptor beta chain was retrieved from a study of T cells in Graves' hyperthyroidism and ophthalmopathy. Whole-study results and caveats: Model predictions of ophthalmopathy came a median around 6.5 months before onset. Blood also carried most thyroid clonotypes expanded above 0.001.

RNA transcripts served as the template for amplifying TCR beta CDR3 regions. HTBI primers were the set used in a first-round RT-PCR of the TCR CDR3. A single record per CDR3 protein comes from TCRdb applying MiXCR to the multiplex PCR reads. This table holds 500,000 to 600,000 distinct CDR3 sequences, around 42% found once. Worth noting for this clonotype: Its antigen remains unknown.

Unmatched junction bases numbered 11, after V lost 5 bases and J lost 2 bases. CDR3 length equals 16 residues. It was uncontrolled infection, other autoimmune disease, pregnancy or lactation that excluded patients. Orbital computed tomography, thyroid ultrasound, serum thyroxine and TRAb, and clinical symptoms together informed the diagnoses. The receptor was derived from an adult woman with Graves' disease, either hyperthyroidism or ophthalmopathy (not recorded which). Sequenced input: peripheral blood or thyroid tissue (not recorded which). J is TRBJ1-2 and V is TRBV12-3 or TRBV12-4; 7 bases map to TRBD1. CDR3 protein: CASSDSPGTVNYGYTF. CDR3 sequence (DNA): TGTGCCAGCAGTGACTCGCCTGGGACAGTGAACTATGGCTACACCTTC.